What follows describes a single T cell receptor (beta chain). Its antigen is unknown. Base qualities are not at hand, and no much larger clone is one base apart. The sample's treatment or condition label, in plain terms: roughly 20 received Ad26.COV2.S at low or high dose, single or two shots; about 5 received placebo; per-sample allocation not given. For vaccine and placebo recipients, the sequenced repertoires came from samples collected on day 63 after the first injection. Between 29 July and 7 August 2020, Cohort 1b enrolled 25 adults aged 18-55 years at one site in Boston, USA. Ad26.COV2.S was a replication-incompetent adenovirus type 26 vector that expressed a prefusion-stabilized SARS-CoV-2 spike protein derived from the original Wuhan strain. This entry belongs to a study of Ad26.COV2.S vaccination and SARS-CoV-2 variants (dated by TCRdb to the early 2020s). Some background on the complete study: Vaccine-arm donors came from COV1001, a multicentre, randomized, double-blind, placebo-controlled phase I-IIa trial of Ad26.COV2.S in healthy adults. Ad26.COV2.S was administered intramuscularly at 5 x 10^10 or 1 x 10^11 viral particles, either as a single shot or as two shots given 56 days apart. The specificity and breadth of SARS-CoV-2-reactive T cell receptors after Ad26.COV2.S vaccination were assessed by TCRbeta repertoire sequencing. The TCR-sequenced set comprised about 30 samples: some 20 Ad26.COV2.S vaccine recipients, 5 placebo recipients and 8 SARS-CoV-2 convalescent individuals. Trial participants were randomized into five groups of five: low-dose or high-dose Ad26.COV2.S given once or twice, or placebo on both occasions. Investigators did not know the trial group allocation while performing experiments and assessing outcomes. Study-level results and caveats: Substantial breadth of spike-specific CD8+ and CD4+ T cell responses was reported after vaccination. The authors noted that the TCR breadth and depth analyses may have underestimated total T cell responses. Non-spike TCR breadth was comparable between vaccine and placebo recipients, consistent with the vaccine containing only spike. The study lacked the statistical power to compare responses across vaccine doses or regimens. Compared with placebo recipients, Ad26.COV2.S recipients showed higher spike-specific TCR breadth (P = 0.0014).

The immunoSEQ Assay was the method used to sequence TCRbeta CDR3 regions. After extraction, genomic DNA underwent amplification by bias-controlled multiplex PCR, followed by high-throughput sequencing. As for how the authors treated the data: Collapsing and filtering of sequences were performed to quantify the absolute abundance of each unique TCRbeta CDR3 region. T cell fraction was estimated by normalization of TCRbeta template counts to usable DNA, with usable DNA being measured through amplification of reference genes present in all nucleated cells. Repertoire TCRs were annotated as SARS-CoV-2-specific by exact matching of V gene, CDR3 amino acid sequence and J gene to a known reactive TCR set. The reference SARS-CoV-2 TCR set was obtained from MIRA and was filtered for enrichment in COVID-19-positive ImmuneCODE repertoires, whereby public or cross-reactive TCRs were removed. Drawing on the MIRA antigens, annotated TCRs were analysed further at the level of specific ORF or position within ORF. Depth was the summed frequency of annotated unique rearrangements, while breadth was defined as annotated unique rearrangements over total unique productive rearrangements. Two-sided Wilcoxon rank-sum tests were used to compare TCR breadth between groups. Here the immuneACCESS table is served through TCRdb, limited to in-frame sequences with V and J called. Missing clones are a known gap in these copies; in checked studies unresolved V genes cover under half, and the rest lacks a known reason. V and J calls and clone size are those listed in that table; D and trimming were worked out from the DNA. Recorded for this sample are about half a million clones; 80% to 90% of them occurred a single time. The top ten constitute 1.5% to 2% of the sample.

The clonotype comes from a person between 18 and 60 years old who received the Ad26.COV2.S COVID-19 vaccine or a placebo. The specimen comprised peripheral blood, sampled in a trial of Ad26.COV2.S vaccine versus placebo.

The CDR3 sequence is CASSSEGDRPGYGYTF. The DNA reads TGTGCCAGCAGTTCGGAAGGGGACAGGCCTGGCTATGGCTACACCTTC. The chain is made from TRBV28 and TRBJ1-2; 8 junctional bases match TRBD1. The CDR3, cysteine through phenylalanine, is 16 amino acids long. The entry retains the CDR3 DNA only, 48 bases that are in frame from base 1. The germline V gene supplies CDR1 MDHEN and CDR2 SYDVKM. Trimming leaves V shorter by 4 bases and J shorter by 4 bases, with the junction holding 11 bases beyond the gene matches.